This passage covers 30 T cell receptor beta chains from one sample sequenced in a study of CD8 T cells in Susac syndrome. RNA, at about 0.5 to 1 ug, was reverse transcribed with random hexamers. TCRdb re-called the immunoSEQ multiplex PCR reads through MiXCR, storing one row per CDR3 protein. The table lists some 77,000 distinct CDR3 sequences, roughly 93% of them singletons. Sequencing input: CD4+ T cells from PBMCs. The receptor set was obtained from a human donor with Susac syndrome.

The rearrangement uses TRBV10-3 and TRBJ2-1, with D unresolved. Trimming pared 1 base from V and 4 bases from J, leaving 5 bases between. The CDR3 contains 13 residues. CDR1 and CDR2 (germline): ENHRY, SYGVKD. CDR3 protein: CAISEWAYNEQFF. The CDR3 DNA reads TGTGCCATCAGTGAGTGGGCTTACAATGAGCAGTTCTTC.

This chain links TRBV28 with TRBJ1-3, with D unclear. The germline CDR1 and CDR2 sequences are MDHEN and SYDVKM. Trimming removed 7 bases from V and 0 bases from J, with 16 bases in between. The CDR3 sequence is 16 residues long. The CDR3 is CASNQLGRTSGNTIYF. CDR3 bases: TGTGCCAGCAACCAGCTGGGCCGCACCTCTGGAAACACCATATATTTT.

This clonotype was counted once. V and J are TRBV12-3 or TRBV12-4 and TRBJ1-2; a weak D match, TRBD1 (6 bases). The CDR3 covers 14 residues. Between the trimmed V and J ends, which lost 2 bases and 8 bases, there was a span of 15 bases. CDR3 residues: CASSLMGQGMGYTF. In DNA, the CDR3 is TGTGCCAGCAGTTTAATGGGGCAGGGGATGGGCTACACCTTC.

This CDR3 reads CASSFRGNRNEQFF. CDR3 nucleotides: TGTGCCAGCAGTTTTAGGGGGAATAGGAATGAGCAGTTCTTC. The chain combines TRBV6-5 with TRBJ2-1; D may be TRBD1 (6 bases). Germline lookup yields CDR1 MNHEY and CDR2 SVGAGI. V lost 4 bases, J lost 7 bases, and 14 bases lay in between. The CDR3 runs to 14 residues.

This chain connects TRBV5-1 to TRBJ1-2; D perhaps matches TRBD1 (6 bases). Germline CDR1 is SGHRS and CDR2 is YFSETQ. This CDR3 has 13 amino acids. With 2 bases removed from V and 4 bases from J, the gap between germline ends came to 9 bases. The CDR3 spells CASSFPGAYGYTF. The CDR3 nucleotides read TGCGCCAGCAGCTTCCCGGGGGCCTATGGCTACACCTTC.

The chain combines TRBV7-2 with TRBJ1-5; 8 nucleotides agree with TRBD1. After removal of 3 bases from V and 4 bases from J, the junction contained 5 bases not matched to a gene. The CDR3 runs 15 residues. The germline V gene has CDR1 SGHTA and CDR2 FQGNSA. This CDR3 is CASSFRTGPNQPQHF. CDR3 nucleotides: TGTGCCAGCAGCTTTCGGACAGGGCCAAATCAGCCCCAGCATTTT.

The chain employs TRBV2 and TRBJ1-2, with D maybe TRBD1 (5 bases). CDR1 and CDR2 from the germline V gene are SNHLY and FYNNEI. This CDR3 comprises 12 residues. V was clipped by 7 bases and J by 5 bases, with 11 bases between them. CDR3 nucleotide sequence: TGTGCCAGCACCGGGACTCATTATGGCTACACCTTC. This translates into CASTGTHYGYTF.

The chain combines TRBV13 with TRBJ2-7, with D perhaps being TRBD1 or TRBD2 (5 bases each). The germline V and J ends were trimmed by 5 bases and 2 bases, with 16 bases remaining between them. The CDR3 length is 15 residues. Germline CDR1 PRHDT, CDR2 FYEKMQ (reference sequence). CDR3 DNA sequence: TGTGCCAGCAGCCCAAAGAGAGGGACCACCTACGAGCAGTACTTC. Amino acids: CASSPKRGTTYEQYF.

The rearrangement joins TRBV7-2 to TRBJ1-2, with D tentatively TRBD1 (5 bases). The germline V gene has CDR1 SGHTA and CDR2 FQGNSA. This CDR3 comprises 14 residues. The V end was cut by 3 bases, the J end by 4 bases, with 12 bases between. DNA for the CDR3: TGTGCCAGCAGCTTCGACGGGGGGTCCTATGGCTACACCTTC. Its translation is CASSFDGGSYGYTF.

This chain links TRBV18 with TRBJ2-5, with D perhaps TRBD1 (6 bases). V was clipped by 5 bases and J by 2 bases, with 15 bases between them. This CDR3 contains 15 residues. Germline V gene sequence: CDR1 KGHSH, CDR2 LQKENI. CDR3 residues: CASSADRPIQETQYF. CDR3 coding DNA: TGTGCCAGCTCAGCCGACAGGCCTATTCAAGAGACCCAGTACTTC.

The chain employs TRBV7-2 and TRBJ2-2; 7 nucleotides line up with TRBD1. The length of the CDR3 is 15 residues. The V and J ends lost 3 bases and 0 bases, in that order; junction bases with no gene match: 1. Germline assignment: CDR1 SGHTA and CDR2 FQGNSA. CDR3 residues: CASSLTGTNTGELFF. For the CDR3, the DNA is TGTGCCAGCAGCTTGACAGGGACGAACACCGGGGAGCTGTTTTTT. The full variable domain, with the rest looked up from reference TRBV7-2 and TRBJ2-2, is GAGVSQSPSNKVTEKGKDVELRCDPISGHTALYWYRQSLGQGLEFLIYFQGNSAPDKSGLPSDRFSAERTGGSVSTLTIQRTQQEDSAVYLCASSLTGTNTGELFFGEGSRLTVL.

The chain recombines TRBV19 with TRBJ1-5; D is perhaps TRBD1 (6 bases). This CDR3 region has 13 residues. The V end lost 8 bases, the J end lost 5 bases, and 13 bases lay between the germline ends. Germline CDR1 LNHDA, CDR2 SQIVND (reference sequence). This CDR3 reads CASRDRNYQPQHF. The DNA for the CDR3 is TGTGCCAGTCGAGACAGGAATTATCAGCCCCAGCATTTT.

The chain combines TRBV7-9 with TRBJ2-3, with unresolved D. V shed 5 bases and J shed 2 bases, with 17 bases lying between them. This CDR3 has 16 residues. Germline V gene data show CDR1 as SEHNR and CDR2 as FQNEAQ (reference sequence). In DNA, the CDR3 is TGTGCCAGCAGCCTCATCAGAGGAACGGCCACAGATACGCAGTATTTT. This translates into CASSLIRGTATDTQYF.

CDR3 sequence (DNA): TGTGCCAGCAGTGCAAGGGTATGGAGCTCCTACGAGCAGTACTTC. Its protein is CASSARVWSSYEQYF. This sequence joins TRBV6-2 or TRBV6-3 and TRBJ2-7; D unclear. The ends were cut back, 5 bases at V and 0 bases at J, with 14 bases in the middle. The CDR3 loop spans 15 amino acids. The germline gives CDR1 MNHEY, CDR2 SVGEGT.

This clonotype was counted a few times. CDR3 nucleotide sequence: TGCGCCAGCAGCCTAGAGAGCTCCTACAATGAGCAGTTCTTC. It translates to CASSLESSYNEQFF. The chain carries TRBV5-1 and TRBJ2-1; D is ambiguous. This CDR3 contains 14 residues. V lost 4 bases to trimming and J lost 0 bases, with 8 bases between them. From germline, CDR1 is SGHRS and CDR2 YFSETQ.

V usage is TRBV20-1 and J usage is TRBJ2-2; 9 bases match TRBD2. The CDR3 runs 13 residues. Germline-derived CDR1 and CDR2 are DFQATT and SNEGSKA (reference sequence). V trimming: 2 bases; J trimming: 7 bases; junction bases outside the gene matches: 2. CDR3 in DNA: TGCAGTGCTAGACGGACTAGCGTCGGGGAGCTGTTTTTT. Translated, it gives CSARRTSVGELFF.

This clonotype was picked up one time. The chain couples TRBV7-2 to TRBJ1-6; a possible D gene is TRBD1 (6 bases). CDR1 and CDR2 from the germline V gene are SGHTA and FQGNSA. The V gene lost 1 base and the J gene lost 10 bases, with 11 bases spanning the gap. This CDR3 is 14 amino acids long. CDR3 DNA sequence: TGTGCCAGCAGCTTAGGGGGGGCCCCGTCACCCCTCCACTTT. It is translated as CASSLGGAPSPLHF.

This sequence joins TRBV7-3 and TRBJ1-2, with 7 bases matching TRBD1. Germline assignment: CDR1 SGHTA and CDR2 FQGTGA. V lost 4 bases, J lost 8 bases, and 7 bases stayed unmatched. The CDR3 is 13 amino acids. The CDR3: CASSSRGGEGYTF. The CDR3 region has the DNA TGTGCCAGCAGCTCCCGAGGGGGCGAGGGCTACACCTTC.

The chain combines TRBV7-6 with TRBJ1-1; D is ambiguous. Trimming removed 6 bases at V and 3 bases at J, with 11 bases between. The CDR3 is 13 amino acids. Germline CDR1 reads SGHVS; CDR2 reads FNYEAQ. The CDR3 spells CASSSQGDTEAFF. CDR3 in DNA: TGTGCCAGCAGTTCCCAAGGTGACACTGAAGCTTTCTTT.

The J gene is TRBJ1-1, the V gene TRBV5-1, with D hard to call. Germline-derived CDR1 and CDR2 are SGHRS and YFSETQ. This CDR3 spans 13 amino acids. The V gene lost 4 bases and the J gene lost 8 bases, with 15 bases spanning the gap. The CDR3 region has the DNA TGCGCCAGCAGCCGAGGTGGAGGAACCGAAGCTTTCTTT. As protein: CASSRGGGTEAFF.

J is TRBJ2-7 and V is TRBV20-1; D is unclear. V was trimmed by 6 bases and J by 1 base, leaving 13 bases between them. CDR3 length: 13 residues. Germline loops: CDR1 DFQATT, CDR2 SNEGSKA (reference sequence). The CDR3 sequence is CSAPAQPSYEQYF. The CDR3 DNA sequence: TGCAGTGCCCCGGCGCAGCCTTCCTACGAGCAGTACTTC.

About this clonotype itself: One end of the junction fails to match germline, which may point to a read error. This chain uses TRBV4-1 with TRBJ2-1; the match to TRBD2 covers 12 bases. Germline V gene lookup returns CDR1 MGHRA and CDR2 YSYEKL. The CDR3 is 14 residues long. CDR3 residues: CASSQLAGGAPLSF. Here the CDR3 DNA reads TGCGCCAGCAGCCAACTAGCGGGGGGGGCACCCCTCAGCTTC.

The chain uses TRBV7-3 and TRBJ2-5, with TRBD1 as a possible D gene (6 bases). This CDR3 is built from 16 residues. V was trimmed by 0 bases and J by 1 base, leaving 12 bases between them. Germline V gene lookup returns CDR1 SGHTA and CDR2 FQGTGA. The DNA for the CDR3 is TGTGCCAGCAGCTTAACCGCAGGCAGGGGCCAAGAGACCCAGTACTTC. Its protein product is CASSLTAGRGQETQYF.

The genes are TRBV29-1 and TRBJ1-5; 9 bases map to TRBD1. V shed 4 bases, J shed 5 bases, and the junction held 6 bases outside the gene matches. Germline CDR1 and CDR2: SQVTM and ANQGSEA. The CDR3 is 14 residues long. CDR3 sequence (DNA): TGCAGCGTTGTGCCGGGACAGGGTGATCAGCCCCAGCATTTT. Translated: CSVVPGQGDQPQHF.

The chain couples TRBV20-1 to TRBJ2-7; either TRBD1 or TRBD2 may supply D (5 bases each). The germline V gene encodes CDR1 DFQATT and CDR2 SNEGSKA (reference sequence). Trimming took off 4 bases at V and 3 bases at J, with 19 bases between the two ends. The CDR3 consists of 15 residues. The CDR3 sequence: CSANVGQEGFYEQYF. The CDR3 DNA sequence: TGCAGTGCTAATGTGGGGCAAGAGGGTTTCTACGAGCAGTACTTC.

The V call is TRBV29-1, the J call TRBJ1-1; D not certain. The V gene lost 6 bases and the J gene lost 3 bases, with 8 bases spanning the gap. CDR3 length: 11 amino acids. Per the germline V gene, CDR1 is SQVTM and CDR2 is ANQGSEA. The CDR3 DNA reads as TGCAGCGTATCAGATTACACTGAAGCTTTCTTT. Protein sequence: CSVSDYTEAFF.

The rearrangement uses TRBV18 and TRBJ1-5, with 7 bases fitting TRBD1. The germline gives CDR1 KGHSH, CDR2 LQKENI. The CDR3 covers 14 residues. The J segment lost 2 bases and the V segment lost 4 bases, leaving 2 bases of the junction unmatched. The CDR3 DNA reads TGTGCCAGCTCACTTGGGACAGGCAATCAGCCCCAGCATTTT. Protein: CASSLGTGNQPQHF.

A single count supports this clonotype. V usage is TRBV12-3 or TRBV12-4 and J usage is TRBJ2-5; no clear D. The CDR3 has 16 residues. V shed 6 bases and J shed 2 bases, with 19 bases lying between them. The CDR3 sequence: CASSIGKLKFQETQYF. The DNA of the CDR3 is TGTGCCAGCAGCATAGGTAAACTCAAATTTCAAGAGACCCAGTACTTC.

The V gene is TRBV5-4, the J gene TRBJ2-1, with 9 bases fitting TRBD2. This CDR3 contains 16 residues. CDR1 and CDR2 (germline): SGHNT, YYREEE (reference sequence). Trimming removed 0 bases from V and 1 base from J; junction bases left unmatched: 2. The CDR3 DNA reads TGTGCCAGCAGCTTGGATAGCGGGGGTTCCTACAATGAGCAGTTCTTC. Translation gives CASSLDSGGSYNEQFF.

The chain is built from TRBV28 and TRBJ2-1; perhaps TRBD2 as D (6 bases). Germline V gives CDR1 MDHEN, CDR2 SYDVKM. The germline V and J ends were trimmed by 10 bases and 9 bases, with 22 bases remaining between them. The CDR3 consists of 14 residues. CDR3 nucleotides: TGTGCCACCAACAAGATAGCGGCCGGGTTTGAGCAGTTCTTC. Encoded protein: CATNKIAAGFEQFF.